There are many counts of the clone carrying this TCR beta chain. TCRdb reprocessed the 5' RACE reads via MiXCR and lists one record per CDR3 protein. The sample includes 45,000 to 60,000 distinct CDR3 sequences, 3.6% of them seen just once. The data stem from a study of neurological immune-mediated disorders. Trimming removed 3 bases at V and 2 bases at J, with 7 bases between. This CDR3 has 13 amino acids. The TCR sequence derives from a man aged 30 to 45 with multiple sclerosis. The material sequenced was PBMCs. The chain uses TRBV12-3 or TRBV12-4 and TRBJ1-1; no definite D call. The CDR3 sequence: CASSFMGNTEAFF. The CDR3 DNA follows: TGTGCCAGCAGTTTCATGGGAAACACTGAAGCTTTCTTT.